The 15 T cell receptor beta chains given below trace back to one sample, sequenced in a study of technical replicates of blood from several donors. Sequencing was performed with immunoSEQ multiplex PCR; in TCRdb, only in-frame clones are kept and a portion is missing. The table records about 76,000 clones, approximately 83% of them present only once. Source material: PBMCs. All receptors come from a human donor in good health. Some clones in this sample may be carry-over from other donors' samples.

The chain combines TRBV11-2 with TRBJ2-2; the D gene is possibly TRBD2 (5 bases). This CDR3 is 14 amino acids long. Looked up from germline, CDR1 is SGHAT and CDR2 is FQNNGV. V was shortened by 5 bases and J by 8 bases, with 15 bases between the two germline ends. The DNA of the CDR3 is TGTGCCAGCAGCCTGGAGGTGGGGTCGGGGGAGCTGTTTTTT. This gives the protein CASSLEVGSGELFF.

Here the CDR3 DNA reads TGTGCCAGCAGTGAGCACGGCGGGGGCAGCTATGGCTACACCTTC. It specifies CASSEHGGGSYGYTF. The J gene is TRBJ1-2, the V gene TRBV25-1; D perhaps matches TRBD1 (6 bases). Trimming took 3 bases from V and 4 from J, leaving 15 bases between them. CDR1 and CDR2 (germline): MGHDK, SYGVNS. The CDR3 runs to 15 residues.

The V and J genes are TRBV9 and TRBJ2-7; a possible D gene is TRBD1 (6 bases). V lost 2 bases and J 2 bases, leaving 11 bases between the germline ends. Germline values: CDR1 SGDLS, CDR2 YYNGEE. CDR3 size: 14 residues. The CDR3 region has the DNA TGTGCCAGCAGCGTGGGGGCCAGCACCTACGAGCAGTACTTC. Its translation: CASSVGASTYEQYF. Complete variable domain (other parts from reference TRBV9 and TRBJ2-7): DSGVTQTPKHLITATGQRVTLRCSPRSGDLSVYWYQQSLDQGLQFLIQYYNGEERAKGNILERFSAQQFPDLHSELNLSSLELGDSALYFCASSVGASTYEQYFGPGTRLTVT.

The CDR3 nucleotides read TGTGCCAGCAGTGCCTCACAGGGGGCGGGGGGCACTGAAGCTTTCTTT. Its protein product is CASSASQGAGGTEAFF. The chain carries TRBV25-1 and TRBJ1-1; 9 bases map to TRBD1. From germline, CDR1 is MGHDK and CDR2 SYGVNS. CDR3 length: 16 residues. Losses at the gene ends were 4 bases for V and 4 bases for J; bases not matched to a gene: 10.

The gene calls are TRBV11-2 and TRBJ1-2; perhaps TRBD1 as D (5 bases). In germline, CDR1 is SGHAT, CDR2 FQNNGV. The CDR3 is made up of 14 amino acids. V was trimmed by 5 bases and J by 8 bases, leaving 18 bases between them. CDR3 in DNA: TGTGCCAGCAGCCAAGTGGGGCCTTTAGGCGGCTACACCTTC. This sequence encodes CASSQVGPLGGYTF.

This sequence joins TRBV7-9 and TRBJ1-5, with D unresolved. CDR1 SEHNR and CDR2 FQNEAQ come from the germline V gene (reference sequence). V lost 4 bases, J lost 2 bases, and 6 bases lay in between. This CDR3 comprises 13 residues. This CDR3 reads CASSYQGNQPQHF. The DNA of the CDR3 is TGTGCCAGCAGCTATCAGGGCAATCAGCCCCAGCATTTT.

The chain links TRBV2 to TRBJ2-3, with no clear D. Looked up from germline, CDR1 is SNHLY and CDR2 is FYNNEI. Trimming cost V 5 bases and J 6 bases, with 9 bases left between them. CDR3 length equals 12 residues. The CDR3 loop is CASSLTLDTQYF. In nucleotides, the CDR3 is TGTGCCAGCAGTCTAACGTTGGATACGCAGTATTTT.

The chain employs TRBV7-8 and TRBJ1-6; 7 nucleotides line up with TRBD1. This CDR3 contains 16 residues. Trimming cost V 5 bases and J 9 bases; bases outside gene matches: 13. The V gene's germline CDR1 is SGHVS and CDR2 FQNEAQ. Here the CDR3 DNA reads TGTGCCAGCAGCCAATTCAATCGACAGGGAGCTTCACCCCTCCACTTT. This gives the protein CASSQFNRQGASPLHF.

The rearrangement links TRBV5-1 to TRBJ2-7; a weak D match, TRBD2 (6 bases). This CDR3 spans 14 amino acids. CDR1 SGHRS and CDR2 YFSETQ come from the germline V gene. Trimming took off 5 bases at V and 3 bases at J, with 15 bases between the two ends. This chain's CDR3 is CASRGGMGGYEQYF. Here the CDR3 DNA reads TGCGCCAGCAGGGGCGGGATGGGCGGCTACGAGCAGTACTTC.

With respect to this clone: Germline and junction disagree at one end, which may indicate a read error. This chain connects TRBV11-2 to TRBJ1-2; D uncertain. The germline V gene has CDR1 SGHAT and CDR2 FQNNGV. This CDR3 contains 12 residues. DNA of the CDR3: TGTGCCAGCAGCTTAAGCCAATATGCCTACACCTTC. Residues: CASSLSQYAYTF.

The rearrangement links TRBV9 to TRBJ1-2, with 7 bases that match TRBD1. The CDR3 is made up of 11 amino acids. The germline V gene encodes CDR1 SGDLS and CDR2 YYNGEE. The junction had 4 bases not matched to a gene; V was cut back by 7 bases and J by 7 bases. The CDR3 protein is CASGTETGYTF. In DNA, the CDR3 is TGTGCCAGCGGGACAGAGACTGGCTACACCTTC.

This rearrangement joins TRBV5-4 to TRBJ1-2; 7 bases agree with TRBD1. This CDR3 comprises 15 residues. In germline, CDR1 is SGHNT, CDR2 YYREEE (reference sequence). V was clipped by 4 bases and J by 0 bases; unmatched bases: 6. The CDR3 sequence: CASSTIDRANYGYTF. In DNA form, the CDR3 reads TGTGCCAGCAGCACCATCGACAGGGCTAACTATGGCTACACCTTC.

This rearrangement joins TRBV19 to TRBJ2-3; 8 bases map to TRBD2. CDR3 length: 17 amino acids. Trimming took 0 bases from V and 7 from J; bases not matched to a gene: 12. Germline V gene sequence: CDR1 LNHDA, CDR2 SQIVND (reference sequence). CDR3 residues: CASSIDLSSGPGNTQYF. In DNA form, the CDR3 reads TGTGCCAGTAGTATAGACTTATCTAGCGGGCCCGGGAATACGCAGTATTTT.

V is TRBV7-7 and J is TRBJ2-7; D gene uncertain. The V and J ends lost 10 bases and 2 bases respectively, with 15 bases between them. Per germline, CDR1 SSHAT and CDR2 FNYEAQ (reference sequence). The CDR3 has 13 residues. The CDR3 bases are TGTGCCACCGAACTTGTGAGGACCTACGAGCAGTACTTC. The encoded protein is CATELVRTYEQYF.

This clone occurred once. The chain is built from TRBV6-6 and TRBJ2-2; tentatively, D is TRBD2 (5 bases). Germline CDR1 and CDR2: MNHNY and SVGAGI (reference sequence). V gave up 2 bases and J gave up 4 bases, with 11 bases separating them. The CDR3 runs 15 residues. The CDR3 loop is CASSYGLGSTGELFF. As DNA, the CDR3 is TGTGCCAGCAGTTACGGACTCGGGTCCACCGGGGAGCTGTTTTTT.